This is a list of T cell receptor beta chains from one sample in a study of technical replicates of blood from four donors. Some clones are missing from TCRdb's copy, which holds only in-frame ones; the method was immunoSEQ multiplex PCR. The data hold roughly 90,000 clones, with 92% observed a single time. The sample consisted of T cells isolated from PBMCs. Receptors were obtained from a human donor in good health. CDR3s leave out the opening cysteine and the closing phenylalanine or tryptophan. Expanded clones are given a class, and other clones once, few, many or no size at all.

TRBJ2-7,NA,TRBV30,AWRLTAWEQY
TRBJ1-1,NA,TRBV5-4,ASSVDRNTEAF
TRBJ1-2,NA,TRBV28,ASSLWQDYGYT
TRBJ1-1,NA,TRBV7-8,ASSLGRNTEAF
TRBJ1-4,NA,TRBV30,AWSRVEAGYEKLF
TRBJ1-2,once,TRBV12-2,ASRFRRQGWYGYT
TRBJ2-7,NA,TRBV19,ASSSTGAQPSYEQY
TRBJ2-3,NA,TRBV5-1,ASSGGDRFADTQY
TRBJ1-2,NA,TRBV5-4,ASSLTGYYGYT
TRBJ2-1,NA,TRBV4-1,ASSQEGAGGSNEQF
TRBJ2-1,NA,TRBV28,ASGGASASYNEQF
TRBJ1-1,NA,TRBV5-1,ASSDETANTEAF
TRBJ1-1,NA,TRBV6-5,ASSGTVNTEAF
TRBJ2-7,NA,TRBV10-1,ASSAGLAGAISYEQY
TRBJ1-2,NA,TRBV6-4,ASREQGGGYT
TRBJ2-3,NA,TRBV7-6,ASSLGSGVSTDTQY
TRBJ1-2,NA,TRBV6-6,ASSMDRYYGYT
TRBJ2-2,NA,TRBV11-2,ASSHNRVQGATNTGELF
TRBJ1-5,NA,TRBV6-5,ASTEGVGQPQH
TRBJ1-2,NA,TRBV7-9,ASSLGDKNYGYT
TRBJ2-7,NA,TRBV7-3,ASSPVAGYYEQY
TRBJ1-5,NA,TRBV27,ASSLQGPGQPQH
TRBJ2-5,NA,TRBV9,ASSVGGGAMTETQY
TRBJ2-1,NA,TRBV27,ASRLAGRGYNEQF
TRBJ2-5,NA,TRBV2,ASTQDRYKETQY
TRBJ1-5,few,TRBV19,ASSITQGPNQPQH
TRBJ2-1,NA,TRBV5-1,ASSLERSSYNEQF
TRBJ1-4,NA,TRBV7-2,ASTYRGGNEKLF
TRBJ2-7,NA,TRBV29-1,SVAILGTGDYEQY
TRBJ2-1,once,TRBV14,ASSHTIAGGYNEQF
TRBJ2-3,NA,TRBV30,AWSSFAGGPVDTQY
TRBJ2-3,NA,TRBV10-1,ASMAGGSDTQY
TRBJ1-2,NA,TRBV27,ASSLGGRAYGYT
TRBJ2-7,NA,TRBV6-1,AARQYEQY
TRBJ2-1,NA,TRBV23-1,ASSQSGGLAGGSSYNEQF
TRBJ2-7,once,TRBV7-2,ASSSLSYGTQSYEQY
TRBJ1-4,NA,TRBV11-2,ASSSGLGGREKLF
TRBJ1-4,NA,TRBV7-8,ASSPIFDRWEKLF
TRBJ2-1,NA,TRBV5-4,ASSGRGIETYNEQF
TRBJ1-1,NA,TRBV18,ASSPTMSDTEAF
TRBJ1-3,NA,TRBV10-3,AIRSRSTADTNSSGNTIY
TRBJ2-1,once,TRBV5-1,ASRRDIQTYNEQF
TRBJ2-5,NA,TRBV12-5,ASGWTAQETQY
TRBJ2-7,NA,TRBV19,ASREFGSYEQY
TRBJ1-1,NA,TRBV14,ASSQDLTREGTEAF
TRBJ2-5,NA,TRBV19,ASSTGTSGKRTQY
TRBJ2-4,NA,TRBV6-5,ASSRSYGGKNIQY
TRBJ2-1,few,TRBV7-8,ASSLTGGADEQF
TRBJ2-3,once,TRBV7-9,ASSERASGLTDTQY
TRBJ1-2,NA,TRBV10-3,AISVISDREGYT
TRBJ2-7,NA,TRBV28,ASRAPSVDVYEQY
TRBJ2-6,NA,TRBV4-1,ASSQVGSAGYVEFGVLT
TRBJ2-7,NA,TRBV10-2,ASSGLAGDDQQY
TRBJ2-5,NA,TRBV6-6,ASSSQTPQETQY
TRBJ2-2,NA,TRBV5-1,ASSLGGTGELF
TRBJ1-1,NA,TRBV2,ASSVGGGTEAF
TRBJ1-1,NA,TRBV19,ASSMLGGEAF
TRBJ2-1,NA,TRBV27,ASSRGTGVNEQF
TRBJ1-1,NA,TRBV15,ATSKDREAF
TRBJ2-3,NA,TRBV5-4,ASSLDGTSIPDTQY